The source of this T cell receptor (beta chain) is a study of blood T cells in healthy people across ages. Germline V CDR1 and CDR2: DFQATT, SNEGSKA (reference sequence). Trimming cost V 5 bases and J 7 bases; bases outside gene matches: 12. CDR3 length: 15 residues. Combining a sample-barcoded 5' primer with a J-beta primer mix, a second PCR ran for roughly 7 to 12 cycles. TCRdb itself ran the 5' RACE reads through MiXCR, one entry per CDR3 protein. The data show more than 700,000 distinct CDR3 sequences, 35% to 60% seen once. The material sequenced was blood. This chain links TRBV20-1 with TRBJ2-7, with 12 bases aligning to TRBD2. The sequence came from a man older than 75 in good health. The chain's CDR3 is CSALSSSGRANEQYF. The CDR3 nucleotides read TGCAGTGCTCTCAGTTCTAGCGGGAGGGCGAATGAGCAGTACTTC.